Shown below are 27 T cell receptor beta chains from a single sample sequenced in a study of blood T cell repertoires in COVID-19. TCRdb's copy holds only in-frame clones and misses some; the assay was immunoSEQ multiplex PCR. The table records fewer than 300,000 clones, 84% of them present only once. Material for sequencing was peripheral blood. All receptors derive from a person aged 65-85 years with COVID-19, enrolled during active disease.

The table lists this clone with a few counts. The same CDR3 can be traced to other DNA sequences in this sample. This chain joins TRBV5-6 and TRBJ2-2, with 11 bases that match TRBD1. Germline CDR1 reads SGHDT; CDR2 reads YYEEEE. The CDR3 is 15 residues long. Trimming removed 1 base from V and 6 bases from J; junction bases left unmatched: 2. This CDR3 reads CASSLQGQGAGELFF. The CDR3 DNA follows: TGTGCCAGCAGCTTGCAGGGACAGGGGGCCGGGGAGCTGTTTTTT. Variable domain in full (rest from reference TRBV5-6 and TRBJ2-2): DAGVTQSPTHLIKTRGQQVTLRCSPKSGHDTVSWYQQALGQGPQFIFQYYEEEERQRGNFPDRFSGHQFPNYSSELNVNALLLGDSALYLCASSLQGQGAGELFFGEGSRLTVL.

The chain is built from TRBV30 and TRBJ2-7, with TRBD2 identical over 10 bases. Germline assignment: CDR1 GTSNPN and CDR2 SVGIG (reference sequence). This CDR3 region has 15 residues. J was trimmed by 1 base and V by 2 bases; bases with no gene match: 5. Written as DNA, the CDR3 is TGTGCCTGGAGTAGGGTTAGCGGGAGGTCCTACGAGCAGTACTTC. Residues: CAWSRVSGRSYEQYF. Using reference TRBV30 and TRBJ2-7 for the parts outside the CDR3, the full variable domain is SQTIHQWPATLVQPVGSPLSLECTVEGTSNPNLYWYRQAAGRGLQLLFYSVGIGQISSEVPQNLSASRPQDRQFILSSKKLLLSDSGFYLCAWSRVSGRSYEQYFGPGTRLTVT.

V usage is TRBV28 and J usage is TRBJ1-2, with no clear D. V lost 5 bases and J 0 bases, leaving 4 bases between the germline ends. Germline CDR1 reads MDHEN; CDR2 reads SYDVKM. The CDR3 covers 12 residues. The CDR3 nucleotides are TGTGCCAGCAGTCAGTCTAACTATGGCTACACCTTC. Translation: CASSQSNYGYTF.

The V gene is TRBV4-3, the J gene TRBJ1-2; a weak D match, TRBD1 (6 bases). Looked up from germline, CDR1 is LGHNA and CDR2 is YSLEER. The germline V and J ends were trimmed by 0 bases and 4 bases, with 18 bases remaining between them. The CDR3 consists of 17 residues. The CDR3 bases are TGCGCCAGCAGCCAAGAAGCGAGGGGGGGCTGGGGCTATGGCTACACCTTC. Residues: CASSQEARGGWGYGYTF.

This clone was recorded only once. The V call is TRBV24-1, the J call TRBJ2-1; 11 nucleotides agree with TRBD1. Germline loops: CDR1 KGHDR, CDR2 SFDVKD. The V gene end was trimmed by 4 bases and the J gene end by 4 bases; junction bases not matched to a gene: 5. The CDR3 is 16 residues long. CDR3 nucleotides: TGTGCCACCAGTGAACCGGACAGGGGGCCGTACAATGAGCAGTTCTTC. It codes for CATSEPDRGPYNEQFF.

The chain has TRBV19 and TRBJ2-3, with a weak D call TRBD2 (6 bases). From germline, CDR1 is LNHDA and CDR2 SQIVND (reference sequence). The V end lost 4 bases, the J end lost 9 bases, and 8 bases lay between the germline ends. The CDR3 is made up of 11 amino acids. The CDR3 loop reads CASSSAGTQYF. The CDR3 region has the DNA TGTGCCAGTAGTAGCGCGGGGACGCAGTATTTT.

This clone was counted between two and nine times. The rearrangement links TRBV4-1 to TRBJ1-4; D is unclear. There are 15 residues in the CDR3. Deletions cut 1 base from V and 8 bases from J, with 14 bases between. Per germline, CDR1 MGHRA and CDR2 YSYEKL. DNA of the CDR3: TGCGCCAGCAGCCAAGGACATACCGTCGAGGAAAAACTGTTTTTT. Residues: CASSQGHTVEEKLFF.

V and J are TRBV5-4 and TRBJ1-5, with a weak D call TRBD1 (5 bases). Germline V gives CDR1 SGHNT, CDR2 YYREEE (reference sequence). The V end was cut by 4 bases, the J end by 9 bases, with 14 bases between. The CDR3 loop spans 13 amino acids. CDR3 sequence (DNA): TGTGCCAGCAGCCGGGACGGAGCGGGGCCCCAGCATTTT. Translated: CASSRDGAGPQHF.

CDR3 sequence reads: CASSVRNKGGGADTQYF. The CDR3 region has the DNA TGTGCCAGCAGTGTCCGGAATAAGGGAGGGGGGGCAGATACGCAGTATTTT. J is TRBJ2-3 and V is TRBV6-1; the D gene is possibly TRBD2 (7 bases). Per germline, CDR1 MNHNS and CDR2 SASEGT. The CDR3 extends over 17 amino acids. Trimming took 4 bases from V and 4 from J, leaving 21 bases between them.

The chain employs TRBV5-6 and TRBJ1-6; D is uncertain. This CDR3 spans 15 amino acids. CDR1 is SGHDT and CDR2 is YYEEEE in the germline V gene. V was shortened by 3 bases and J by 7 bases, with 14 bases between the two germline ends. The CDR3 sequence is CASSWGVDRNSPLHF. CDR3 DNA sequence: TGTGCCAGCAGCTGGGGAGTGGATCGCAATTCACCCCTCCACTTT.

This sequence joins TRBV2 and TRBJ1-1; TRBD1 agrees at 7 bases. Per germline, CDR1 SNHLY and CDR2 FYNNEI. J gave up 3 bases and V 6 bases, and 19 bases lay outside the gene matches. CDR3 size: 18 residues. This CDR3 reads CASSWGRRQGSSHTEAFF. The CDR3 DNA is TGTGCCAGCAGCTGGGGGAGACGACAGGGAAGTTCCCACACTGAAGCTTTCTTT.

This clone has just a few counts. V gene TRBV5-1 combines with J gene TRBJ1-3; D possibly corresponds to TRBD1 (6 bases). Deletions cut 4 bases from V and 4 bases from J, with 12 bases between. Germline V gene data show CDR1 as SGHRS and CDR2 as YFSETQ. The CDR3 has 14 residues. The CDR3 DNA follows: TGCGCCAGCAGCCACGGGACACTAGGAAACACCATATATTTT. Its translation: CASSHGTLGNTIYF.

This sequence joins TRBV11-1 and TRBJ2-5; possibly TRBD2 for D (6 bases). The CDR3 spans 15 residues. Germline V CDR1 and CDR2: SGHAT, FQDESV (reference sequence). The V end lost 6 bases, the J end lost 5 bases, and 19 bases lay between the germline ends. The chain's CDR3 is CASRATLPRGETQYF. The CDR3 bases are TGTGCCAGCAGAGCCACCCTACCCCGGGGGGAGACCCAGTACTTC.

This chain connects TRBV28 to TRBJ1-3; possibly TRBD1 for D (6 bases). The germline V gene encodes CDR1 MDHEN and CDR2 SYDVKM. V was shortened by 5 bases and J by 4 bases, with 12 bases between the two germline ends. This CDR3 is 14 amino acids long. In nucleotides, the CDR3 is TGTGCCAGCAGTCTGAGCACAGGGGGAAACACCATATATTTT. Its protein is CASSLSTGGNTIYF.

This clone turned up a few times. The chain is built from TRBV19 and TRBJ2-3; a possible D gene is TRBD1 (6 bases). This CDR3 region has 14 residues. Germline V gene sequence: CDR1 LNHDA, CDR2 SQIVND (reference sequence). V was clipped by 8 bases and J by 4 bases, with 16 bases between them. The CDR3 here is CASQQGGGADTQYF. The CDR3 DNA follows: TGTGCCAGTCAACAGGGTGGGGGCGCAGATACGCAGTATTTT. Variable domain in full (rest from reference TRBV19 and TRBJ2-3): DGGITQSPKYLFRKEGQNVTLSCEQNLNHDAMYWYRQDPGQGLRLIYYSQIVNDFQKGDIAEGYSVSREKKESFPLTVTSAQKNPTAFYLCASQQGGGADTQYFGPGTRLTVL.

V usage is TRBV4-3 and J usage is TRBJ2-7; possibly TRBD1 for D (6 bases). Germline values: CDR1 LGHNA, CDR2 YSLEER. This CDR3 is built from 16 residues. Trimming left V 4 bases short and J 0 bases short, with 16 bases between. CDR3 nucleotide sequence: TGCGCCAGCAGCCGGGGGCAGGGACGGTCCTCCTACGAGCAGTACTTC. It encodes CASSRGQGRSSYEQYF.

As DNA, the CDR3 is TGCGCCAGCAGCCAAGTTAGCGGGGGGGCCTTGTCCTACGAGCAGTACTTC. Its translation: CASSQVSGGALSYEQYF. The chain joins TRBV4-3 to TRBJ2-7; 11 bases fit TRBD2. The CDR3 has 17 amino acids. Germline V gives CDR1 LGHNA, CDR2 YSLEER. The junction had 6 bases not matched to a gene; V was cut back by 1 base and J by 1 base.

The chain recombines TRBV2 with TRBJ1-6; D unclear. The length of the CDR3 is 13 residues. V was clipped by 3 bases and J by 6 bases, with 6 bases between them. Germline V gene lookup returns CDR1 SNHLY and CDR2 FYNNEI. The CDR3 protein is CASSEGGNSPLHF. Here the CDR3 DNA reads TGTGCCAGCAGTGAGGGAGGTAATTCACCCCTCCACTTT.

This clone was observed a single time. V gene TRBV29-1 combines with J gene TRBJ2-3; a weak D match, TRBD2 (6 bases). Germline lookup yields CDR1 SQVTM and CDR2 ANQGSEA. This CDR3 has 13 residues. V lost 4 bases and J lost 5, with 13 bases in between. The CDR3 coding sequence is TGCAGCGTTGTAGGAGGGGTGGAAGATACGCAGTATTTT. Encoded protein: CSVVGGVEDTQYF.

The chain uses TRBV5-4 and TRBJ1-1; TRBD1 matches at 10 bases. The germline V gene has CDR1 SGHNT and CDR2 YYREEE (reference sequence). The V and J ends lost 0 bases and 4 bases, in that order; junction bases with no gene match: 9. CDR3 size: 17 residues. CDR3 DNA sequence: TGTGCCAGCAGCTTGGATTGGGGACAGGGGAAGGGCACTGAAGCTTTCTTT. This translates into CASSLDWGQGKGTEAFF. Full variable domain (remainder filled in from reference TRBV5-4 and TRBJ1-1): ETGVTQSPTHLIKTRGQQVTLRCSSQSGHNTVSWYQQALGQGPQFIFQYYREEENGRGNFPPRFSGLQFPNYSSELNVNALELDDSALYLCASSLDWGQGKGTEAFFGQGTRLTVV.

The V gene is TRBV28, the J gene TRBJ2-5, with 8 nucleotides matching TRBD1. Germline CDR1 is MDHEN and CDR2 is SYDVKM. The CDR3 length is 18 residues. V lost 4 bases and J lost 4; bases outside the gene matches: 17. The CDR3 nucleotides are TGTGCCAGCAGTTCTCCCTTGCCCAGGGGGCTTTTGGGAGAGACCCAGTACTTC. It is translated as CASSSPLPRGLLGETQYF.

This sequence joins TRBV18 and TRBJ2-3; TRBD1 agrees at 9 bases. Germline CDR1 is KGHSH and CDR2 is LQKENI. The CDR3 spans 16 residues. The J segment lost 1 base and the V segment lost 3 bases, leaving 5 bases of the junction unmatched. The chain's CDR3 is CASSPSGTGRTDTQYF. CDR3 bases: TGTGCCAGCTCACCGTCCGGGACAGGGCGCACAGATACGCAGTATTTT.

The chain joins TRBV9 to TRBJ1-1, with D hard to call. The germline V gene has CDR1 SGDLS and CDR2 YYNGEE. Trimming cost V 2 bases and J 4 bases, with 9 bases left between them. The CDR3 totals 13 residues. This chain's CDR3 is CASSVARGTEAFF. Written as DNA, the CDR3 is TGTGCCAGCAGCGTGGCGCGGGGCACTGAAGCTTTCTTT.

This clone is a singleton in its sample. In nucleotides, the CDR3 is TGCGCCAGCAGCCAGAATTGGGGACAGAACACCGGGGAGCTGTTTTTT. Protein: CASSQNWGQNTGELFF. The chain links TRBV4-1 to TRBJ2-2, with D perhaps matching TRBD1 (6 bases). Germline loops: CDR1 MGHRA, CDR2 YSYEKL. This CDR3 is 16 amino acids long. V lost 3 bases and J lost 1, with 12 bases in between.

This clone has only a few counts. This sample also contains other DNA sequences that code for the same CDR3. J is TRBJ2-1 and V is TRBV7-3, with 8 bases aligning to TRBD2. The germline gives CDR1 SGHTA, CDR2 FQGTGA. CDR3 length: 15 amino acids. Unmatched junction bases numbered 2, after V lost 2 bases and J lost 2 bases. This CDR3 is CASSLAGGTYNEQFF. The CDR3 DNA follows: TGTGCCAGCAGCTTAGCGGGGGGAACCTACAATGAGCAGTTCTTC.

In its sample, this clone was seen a few times. The V gene is TRBV28, the J gene TRBJ1-5; 9 positions match TRBD1. The CDR3 has 14 amino acids. J lost 2 bases, V lost 5 bases, and 1 base had no gene match. Germline-derived CDR1 and CDR2 are MDHEN and SYDVKM. The CDR3 DNA follows: TGTGCCAGCAGTCGGACAGGGGGCAATCAGCCCCAGCATTTT. This codes for CASSRTGGNQPQHF.

This clone was detected many times. The chain couples TRBV7-3 to TRBJ1-1; unclear D gene. Germline lookup yields CDR1 SGHTA and CDR2 FQGTGA. The CDR3 length is 14 residues. Trimming cost V 1 base and J 3 bases, with 9 bases left between them. The CDR3 DNA reads TGTGCCAGCAGCTTAAGCAACTTCGACACTGAAGCTTTCTTT. Its protein is CASSLSNFDTEAFF.